This is a list of T cell receptor beta chains from one sample in a study of blood T cells in healthy people across ages. TCRdb used MiXCR to reprocess the 5' RACE reads, holding one entry per CDR3 protein. The table includes around 800,000 distinct CDR3 sequences, roughly 26% detected once. The sample was also linked to a second study, of T cells of mothers and their children.

Sequencing was done on a sample of blood. The receptors originated from a boy between 10 and 17 years old in good health. Each CDR3 is given without its conserved first and last residue. Each record gives: J gene, V gene, CDR3 protein.

TRBJ2-1 | TRBV28 | ASSFSTGGASEQF
TRBJ2-2 | TRBV7-2 | ASSPSFPGAGELF
TRBJ2-5 | TRBV29-1 | SASSGVPETQY
TRBJ2-2 | TRBV7-6 | AGSPGTDSGELF
TRBJ1-3 | TRBV12-3/TRBV12-4 | ASSPGIGNTIY
TRBJ2-1 | TRBV6-5 | ASSYSGQVWDEQF
NA | TRBV7-3 | ASSLARTNFPNEQY
TRBJ2-7 | TRBV7-9 | ASSGRTSGGTHYEQY
TRBJ2-3 | TRBV7-6 | ASSSVTGPVTDTQY
TRBJ2-3 | TRBV20-1 | SAWTGSEDTQY
NA | TRBV20-1 | SARSDRSDEQY
TRBJ2-5 | TRBV10-3 | ASSYSMGGKTQY
TRBJ2-1 | TRBV7-7 | ASSLDRTEAQF
TRBJ1-4 | TRBV27 | ASSFRQGGKLF
TRBJ2-5 | TRBV7-9 | ASSLGSGSETQY
TRBJ2-5 | TRBV7-8 | ASSAVTSGGGETQY
TRBJ2-7 | TRBV12-3/TRBV12-4 | ASSPRGPGWSYEQY
TRBJ2-3 | TRBV20-1 | SASVTRRNTQY
TRBJ2-7 | TRBV29-1 | SVDGSRGRSEQY
TRBJ2-5 | TRBV6-1 | ASGLSFQETQY
TRBJ2-3 | TRBV11-2 | ASRRLGGTSTDTQY
TRBJ2-7 | TRBV7-9 | ASSLVPDRQTYEQY
TRBJ2-6 | TRBV25-1 | ASTSAGFSGANVLT
TRBJ1-2 | TRBV6-2/TRBV6-3 | ASRASRGTYGYT
TRBJ2-7 | TRBV7-2 | ASSPWGDTNEQY
TRBJ1-1 | TRBV19 | ATGGNTEAF
TRBJ2-3 | TRBV20-1 | SARLLAGGTDTRY
TRBJ1-1 | TRBV25-1 | ASSEFLTENTEAF
TRBJ1-1 | TRBV12-3/TRBV12-4 | ASSFFNTEAF
TRBJ1-3 | TRBV18 | ASFADRHNSGNTIY
TRBJ1-6 | TRBV5-1 | ASSSGRINSPLH
TRBJ1-5 | TRBV12-3/TRBV12-4 | ASSSGDQPQH
TRBJ1-5 | TRBV6-5 | ASRRTGSEPQH
TRBJ1-1 | TRBV12-5 | ASGLVLGRETEAF
TRBJ1-6 | TRBV2 | ASSPLGGPYNSPLH
TRBJ1-2 | TRBV6-5 | ASSPGQAGEYGYT
TRBJ2-5 | TRBV29-1 | SVPTSGGTYEQH
TRBJ1-5 | TRBV3-1 | ASSQDWGPNQPQH
TRBJ2-2 | TRBV20-1 | SGRLANTGELF
TRBJ1-2 | TRBV5-1 | ASSLAAGTGDGYT
TRBJ2-1 | TRBV27 | ASRDRGYNEQF
TRBJ1-4 | TRBV5-1 | ASSPLGGPEKLF
TRBJ2-2 | TRBV5-1 | ASSLLAGVTGELF
NA | TRBV12-3/TRBV12-4 | ASGENSGLYEQY
NA | TRBV4-1 | ASSQDAGWDEQY
TRBJ1-2 | TRBV14 | ASSQSGGSRYGYT
TRBJ2-3 | TRBV24-1 | ATSGEGGTDTQY
TRBJ1-2 | TRBV5-1 | ASRTTGDRARGYT
TRBJ2-6 | TRBV7-9 | ASSSQKSRTESSGANVLT